The 13 T cell receptor beta chains below come from one sample, sequenced in a study of cytomegalovirus exposure and HLA in healthy donors. The PCR ran on 60 Vbeta and 13 Jbeta primers. Here immunoSEQ multiplex PCR was the method, and the copy in TCRdb shows in-frame clones only, minus some. The sample carries around 130,000 clones, 82% recorded once. Sequencing was done on a sample of PBMCs. Receptors originate from a boy aged 2 to 9 in good health and CMV-seronegative.

The chain employs TRBV7-2 and TRBJ2-1; 10 positions agree with TRBD2. There are 16 residues in the CDR3. J gave up 5 bases and V 5 bases, and 9 bases lay outside the gene matches. CDR1 is SGHTA, CDR2 FQGNSA, per germline. In DNA, the CDR3 is TGTGCCAGCAGCCCACTAGCGGGGTACGGAAACAATGAGCAGTTCTTC. Amino acid sequence: CASSPLAGYGNNEQFF.

The chain is built from TRBV30 and TRBJ2-7; tentative D call: TRBD2 (9 bases). V was trimmed by 5 bases and J by 6 bases, leaving 20 bases between them. Germline loops: CDR1 GTSNPN, CDR2 SVGIG (reference sequence). The CDR3 runs 14 residues. The DNA for the CDR3 is TGTGCCTGGCGGCGGGAGGGACAGGTGTCCGAGCAGTACTTC. Translation gives CAWRREGQVSEQYF.

This chain joins TRBV7-9 and TRBJ2-1; 13 positions match TRBD2. Germline V CDR1 and CDR2: SEHNR, FQNEAQ (reference sequence). After removal of 5 bases from V and 7 bases from J, the junction contained 8 bases not matched to a gene. CDR3 length: 16 amino acids. This CDR3 reads CASSPRTSGRENEQFF. The CDR3 coding sequence is TGTGCCAGCAGCCCCCGGACTAGCGGGAGAGAGAATGAGCAGTTCTTC.

The chain links TRBV6-1 to TRBJ2-5; possibly TRBD1 for D (5 bases). The germline V and J ends were trimmed by 2 bases and 9 bases, with 16 bases remaining between them. This CDR3 region has 14 residues. Per the germline V gene, CDR1 is MNHNS and CDR2 is SASEGT. The CDR3 reads CASSERNRPYAQYF. CDR3 coding DNA: TGTGCCAGCAGTGAAAGAAACAGGCCCTATGCCCAGTACTTC.

This chain uses TRBV19 with TRBJ2-2; a weak D match, TRBD2 (5 bases). This CDR3 is built from 13 residues. CDR1 is LNHDA, CDR2 SQIVND, per germline (reference sequence). The CDR3 loop reads CASGLRDTGELFF. DNA of the CDR3: TGTGCTAGTGGGTTGAGGGACACCGGGGAGCTGTTTTTT.

This rearrangement joins TRBV6-5 to TRBJ2-1; 12 positions agree with TRBD2. The CDR3 has 13 amino acids. After removal of 6 bases from V and 7 bases from J, the junction contained 1 base not matched to a gene. Germline CDR1 reads MNHEY; CDR2 reads SVGAGI. The CDR3 spells CASRGLAGNEQFF. The CDR3 nucleotides read TGTGCCAGCAGAGGACTAGCGGGGAATGAGCAGTTCTTC.

The chain combines TRBV30 with TRBJ1-6; D not resolved. Trimming removed 1 base from V and 0 bases from J, with 7 bases in between. CDR3 length: 15 residues. The germline V gene encodes CDR1 GTSNPN and CDR2 SVGIG (reference sequence). The CDR3 loop reads CAWSAGSSYNSPLHF. In DNA form, the CDR3 reads TGTGCCTGGAGTGCGGGGAGCTCCTATAATTCACCCCTCCACTTT.

The chain carries TRBV6-5 and TRBJ2-5, with D possibly matching TRBD2 (5 bases). Trimming left V 0 bases short and J 5 bases short, with 13 bases between. The length of the CDR3 is 15 residues. Germline values: CDR1 MNHEY, CDR2 SVGAGI. The CDR3 loop reads CASSYSRVGEETQYF. DNA of the CDR3: TGTGCCAGCAGTTACTCGAGGGTCGGGGAGGAGACCCAGTACTTC.

The chain couples TRBV6-5 to TRBJ2-3; D not resolved. V was pared by 7 bases and J by 4 bases, with 12 bases between. This CDR3 comprises 13 residues. The germline CDR1 and CDR2 sequences are MNHEY and SVGAGI. DNA of the CDR3: TGTGCCAGCACCTCGGCCGCGGCAGATACGCAGTATTTT. Its translation is CASTSAAADTQYF.

The rearrangement joins TRBV27 to TRBJ2-1; TRBD2 matches at 11 bases. With 1 base clipped from V and 6 bases from J, the junction kept 8 bases outside the gene matches. CDR1 is MNHEY and CDR2 is SMNVEV in the germline V gene (reference sequence). CDR3 size: 17 residues. This CDR3 is CASSLLASGRRINEQFF. The DNA for the CDR3 is TGTGCCAGCAGTTTATTGGCTAGCGGGAGGAGGATCAATGAGCAGTTCTTC.

The chain links TRBV10-3 to TRBJ1-2; D is ambiguous. The length of the CDR3 is 11 residues. Trimming took off 7 bases at V and 6 bases at J, with 9 bases between the two ends. The germline V gene encodes CDR1 ENHRY and CDR2 SYGVKD. The CDR3 spells CAIKAEDGYTF. CDR3 bases: TGTGCCATCAAGGCAGAGGATGGCTACACCTTC.

The rearrangement links TRBV9 to TRBJ2-6; the match to TRBD1 covers 8 bases. The CDR3 consists of 18 residues. Germline V gene sequence: CDR1 SGDLS, CDR2 YYNGEE. V shed 3 bases, J shed 1 base, and the junction held 9 bases outside the gene matches. CDR3 sequence reads: CASSEGQTGASGANVLTF. The CDR3 region has the DNA TGTGCCAGCAGCGAGGGGCAGACAGGGGCTTCTGGGGCCAACGTCCTGACTTTC.

This clone was picked up one time. The V call is TRBV29-1, the J call TRBJ1-1; D is ambiguous. Germline V gives CDR1 SQVTM, CDR2 ANQGSEA. This CDR3 comprises 12 residues. V lost 6 bases, J lost 6 bases, and 14 bases lay in between. In nucleotides, the CDR3 is TGCAGCGTGCAACGGGGAGTTTCTGAAGCTTTCTTT. This gives the protein CSVQRGVSEAFF.